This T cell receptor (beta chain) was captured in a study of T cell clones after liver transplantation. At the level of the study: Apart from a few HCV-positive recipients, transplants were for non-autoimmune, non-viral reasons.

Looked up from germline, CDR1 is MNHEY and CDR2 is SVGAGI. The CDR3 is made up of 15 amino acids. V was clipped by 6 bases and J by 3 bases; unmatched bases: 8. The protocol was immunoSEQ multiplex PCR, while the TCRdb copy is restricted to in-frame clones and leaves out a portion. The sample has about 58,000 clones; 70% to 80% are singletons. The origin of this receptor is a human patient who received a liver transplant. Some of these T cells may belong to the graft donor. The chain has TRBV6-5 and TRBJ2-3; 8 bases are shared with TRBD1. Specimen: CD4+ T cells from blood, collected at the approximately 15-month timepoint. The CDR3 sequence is CASSLRTGWTDTQYF. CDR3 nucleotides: TGTGCCAGCAGCCTCCGGACAGGGTGGACAGATACGCAGTATTTT.